The TCR beta chain described here comes from a study of CD8 T cells in Susac syndrome. CDR1 is LGHDT, CDR2 YNNKEL, per germline (reference sequence). Trimming removed 1 base at V and 6 bases at J, with 10 bases between. The CDR3 is 14 residues long. Sequencing of TCR beta drew on CD8+ and CD4+ T cells from blood. After extraction with the RNeasy kit, about 0.45 to 1 ug of the RNA was reverse transcribed using random hexamers. Amplification of TCR beta CDR3 used immunoSEQ multiplex PCR across 54 Vbeta and 13 Jbeta. TCRdb reprocessed the immunoSEQ multiplex PCR reads with MiXCR, giving one entry per CDR3 protein. The table has a few hundred thousand distinct CDR3 sequences, approximately 85% seen once.

This sequence joins TRBV3-1 and TRBJ1-5; TRBD1 might be the D (5 bases). The TCR comes from a human donor with multiple sclerosis. The sequenced sample was CD8+ T cells from PBMCs. The CDR3 DNA sequence: TGTGCCAGCAGCCAAGTTATCGGGGGTCAGCCCCAGCATTTT. Encoded protein: CASSQVIGGQPQHF.